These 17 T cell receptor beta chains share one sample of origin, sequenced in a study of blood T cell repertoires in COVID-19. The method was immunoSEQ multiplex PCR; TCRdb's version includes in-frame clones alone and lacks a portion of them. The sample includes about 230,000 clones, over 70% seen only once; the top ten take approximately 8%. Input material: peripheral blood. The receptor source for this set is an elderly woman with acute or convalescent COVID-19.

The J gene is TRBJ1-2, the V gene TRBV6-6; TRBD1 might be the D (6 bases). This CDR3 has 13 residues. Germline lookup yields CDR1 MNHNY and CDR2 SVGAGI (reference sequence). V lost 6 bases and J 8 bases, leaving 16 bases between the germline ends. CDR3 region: CASSPDRLVGYTF. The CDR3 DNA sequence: TGTGCCAGCAGCCCAGACAGGCTAGTCGGCTACACCTTC.

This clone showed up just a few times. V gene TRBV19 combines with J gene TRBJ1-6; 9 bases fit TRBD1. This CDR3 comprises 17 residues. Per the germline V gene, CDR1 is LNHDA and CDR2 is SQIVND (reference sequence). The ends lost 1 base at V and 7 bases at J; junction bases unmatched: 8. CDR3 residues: CASSIVSNRGPNSPLHF. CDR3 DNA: TGTGCCAGTAGTATAGTCTCCAACAGGGGGCCAAATTCACCCCTCCACTTT.

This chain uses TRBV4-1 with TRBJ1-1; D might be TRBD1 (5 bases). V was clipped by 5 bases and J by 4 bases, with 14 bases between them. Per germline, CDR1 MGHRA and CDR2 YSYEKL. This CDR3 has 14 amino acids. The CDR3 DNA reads TGCGCCAGCAGCGAACGGGACTTTGGCACTGAAGCTTTCTTT. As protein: CASSERDFGTEAFF.

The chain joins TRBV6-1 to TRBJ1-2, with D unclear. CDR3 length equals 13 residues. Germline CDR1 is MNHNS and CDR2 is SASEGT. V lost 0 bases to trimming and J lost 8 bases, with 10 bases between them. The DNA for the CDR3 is TGTGCCAGCAGTGAAGCGTCGGTCTCAGGCTACACCTTC. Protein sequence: CASSEASVSGYTF.

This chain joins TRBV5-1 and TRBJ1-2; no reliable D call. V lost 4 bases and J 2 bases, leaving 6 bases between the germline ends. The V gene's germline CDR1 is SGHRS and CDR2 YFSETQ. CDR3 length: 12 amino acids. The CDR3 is CASSTENYGYTF. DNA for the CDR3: TGCGCCAGCAGCACCGAGAACTATGGCTACACCTTC.

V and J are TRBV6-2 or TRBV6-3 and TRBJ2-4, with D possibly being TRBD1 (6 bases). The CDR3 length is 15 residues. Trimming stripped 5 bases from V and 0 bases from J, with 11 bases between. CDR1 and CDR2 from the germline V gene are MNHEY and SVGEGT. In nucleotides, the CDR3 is TGTGCCAGCAGTCGGACAGATCTAGCCAAAAACATTCAGTACTTC. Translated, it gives CASSRTDLAKNIQYF.

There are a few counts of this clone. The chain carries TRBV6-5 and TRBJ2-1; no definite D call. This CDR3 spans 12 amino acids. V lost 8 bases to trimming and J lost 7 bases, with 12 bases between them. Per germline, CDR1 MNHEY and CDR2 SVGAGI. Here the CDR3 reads CASWVAPNEQFF. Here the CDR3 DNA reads TGTGCCAGCTGGGTAGCTCCGAATGAGCAGTTCTTC.

The CDR3 coding sequence is TGTGCCAGCAGTCAATGGGTAGCCCCAAACGAGCAGTACTTC. Encoded protein: CASSQWVAPNEQYF. The chain is built from TRBV27 and TRBJ2-7, with D hard to call. The germline CDR1 and CDR2 sequences are MNHEY and SMNVEV (reference sequence). The CDR3 length is 14 residues. Trimming removed 5 bases from V and 5 bases from J, with 16 bases in between.

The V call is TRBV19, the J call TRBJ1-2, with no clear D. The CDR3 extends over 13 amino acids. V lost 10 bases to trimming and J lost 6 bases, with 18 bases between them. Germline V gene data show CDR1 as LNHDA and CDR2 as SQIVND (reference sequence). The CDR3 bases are TGTGCCACCTCAATAAGCGGAGGGCATGGCTACACCTTC. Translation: CATSISGGHGYTF.

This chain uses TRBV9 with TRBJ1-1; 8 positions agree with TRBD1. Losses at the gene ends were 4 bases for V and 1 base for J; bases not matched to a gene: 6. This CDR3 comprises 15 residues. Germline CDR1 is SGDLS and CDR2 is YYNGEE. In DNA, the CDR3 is TGTGCCAGCAGCACCTACGGGACAGGGAACACTGAAGCTTTCTTT. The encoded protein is CASSTYGTGNTEAFF.

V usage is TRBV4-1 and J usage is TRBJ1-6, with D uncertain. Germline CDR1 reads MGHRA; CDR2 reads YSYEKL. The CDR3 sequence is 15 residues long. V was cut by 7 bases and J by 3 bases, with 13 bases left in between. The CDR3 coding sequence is TGCGCCAGCACCCCAAACAGCGGCTATAATTCACCCCTCCACTTT. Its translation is CASTPNSGYNSPLHF.

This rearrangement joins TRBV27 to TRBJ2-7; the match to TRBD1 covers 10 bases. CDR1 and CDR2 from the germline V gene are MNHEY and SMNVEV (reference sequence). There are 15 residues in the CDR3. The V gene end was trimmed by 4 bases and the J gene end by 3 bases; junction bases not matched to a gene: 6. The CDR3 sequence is CASSYGTGAVYEQYF. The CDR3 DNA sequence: TGTGCCAGCAGTTACGGGACAGGGGCCGTCTACGAGCAGTACTTC.

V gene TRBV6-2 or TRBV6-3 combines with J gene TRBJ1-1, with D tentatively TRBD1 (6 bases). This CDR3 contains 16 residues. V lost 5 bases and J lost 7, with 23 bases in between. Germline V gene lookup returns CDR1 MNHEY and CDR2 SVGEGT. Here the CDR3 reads CASSRRITGILYEAFF. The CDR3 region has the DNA TGTGCCAGCAGTCGGAGGATTACAGGGATTCTCTATGAAGCTTTCTTT.

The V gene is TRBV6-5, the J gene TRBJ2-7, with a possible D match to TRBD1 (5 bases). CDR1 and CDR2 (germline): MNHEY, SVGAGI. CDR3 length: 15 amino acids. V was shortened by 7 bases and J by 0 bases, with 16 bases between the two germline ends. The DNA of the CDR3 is TGTGCCAGCACAAGGGCGCAGGGCAACTCCTACGAGCAGTACTTC. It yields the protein CASTRAQGNSYEQYF.

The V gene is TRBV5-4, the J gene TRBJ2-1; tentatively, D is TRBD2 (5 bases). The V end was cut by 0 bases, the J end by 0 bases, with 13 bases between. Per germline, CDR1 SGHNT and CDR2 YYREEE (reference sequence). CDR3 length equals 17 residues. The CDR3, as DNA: TGTGCCAGCAGCTTGGCCGTAACTAGGAACTCCTACAATGAGCAGTTCTTC. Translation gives CASSLAVTRNSYNEQFF.

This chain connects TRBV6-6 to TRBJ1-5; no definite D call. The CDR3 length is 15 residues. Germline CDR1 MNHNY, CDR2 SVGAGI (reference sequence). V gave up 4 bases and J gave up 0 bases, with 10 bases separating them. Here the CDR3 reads CASSFPTRSNQPQHF. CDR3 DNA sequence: TGTGCCAGCAGTTTTCCTACCCGTAGCAATCAGCCCCAGCATTTT.

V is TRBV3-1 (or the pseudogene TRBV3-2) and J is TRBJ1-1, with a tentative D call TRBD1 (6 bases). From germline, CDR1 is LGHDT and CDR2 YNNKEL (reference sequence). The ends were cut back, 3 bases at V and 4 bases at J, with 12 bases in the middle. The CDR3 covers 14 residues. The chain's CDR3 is CASSHRGGSTEAFF. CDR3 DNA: TGTGCCAGCAGCCACAGGGGCGGGAGCACTGAAGCTTTCTTT.